This T cell receptor (beta chain) was captured in a study of blood T cell repertoires in COVID-19. Study information: The United States, Italy and Spain provided the acute and convalescent COVID-19 samples. In each case, the material was cDNA or gDNA derived from T cells, B-cell-depleted T cells, or PBMCs.

Study processing details: Using reference gene primer amplification, nucleated cell counts were estimated. The method was immunoSEQ multiplex PCR; TCRdb's version includes in-frame clones alone and lacks a portion of them. That table supplies the V and J calls and clone size; D and trimming were determined from the DNA. The sample has around 180,000 clones, 70% to 90% seen once. CDR1 and CDR2 from the germline V gene are SGHRS and YFSETQ. The CDR3 extends over 15 amino acids. V gave up 4 bases and J gave up 2 bases, with 13 bases separating them. The chain combines TRBV5-1 with TRBJ2-1; the D is unclear. Material for sequencing was peripheral blood. The TCR originated in a man aged 60-69 years with acute or convalescent COVID-19. The CDR3 DNA follows: TGCGCCAGCAGCAAAAGTTGGCAGGCCTACAATGAGCAGTTCTTC. Protein: CASSKSWQAYNEQFF.